This passage covers 27 T cell receptor beta chains from one sample sequenced in a study of CD8 T cells in ankylosing spondylitis. TCRdb re-called the 5' RACE reads with MiXCR, one entry per CDR3 protein. This sample has a few hundred thousand distinct CDR3 sequences, with 20% found just once. Sequencing used blood, either unsorted or a sorted T cell fraction (not recorded which). These receptors all stem from a male donor with ankylosing spondylitis or in good health (not recorded which).

This chain's CDR3 is CASSPLGVGHEQFF. The CDR3 DNA follows: TGTGCCAGCAGCCCCCTCGGGGTAGGTCATGAGCAGTTCTTC. The chain recombines TRBV7-2 with TRBJ2-1; weak D call: TRBD2 (5 bases). Germline V gives CDR1 SGHTA, CDR2 FQGNSA. This CDR3 is built from 14 residues. The ends were cut back, 5 bases at V and 8 bases at J, with 16 bases in the middle.

The chain recombines TRBV2 with TRBJ1-5; D is unresolved. The germline V and J ends were trimmed by 5 bases and 0 bases, with 5 bases remaining between them. CDR3 size: 13 residues. Germline V gives CDR1 SNHLY, CDR2 FYNNEI. This chain's CDR3 is CASSPSSNQPQHF. The DNA for the CDR3 is TGTGCCAGCAGTCCGTCTAGCAATCAGCCCCAGCATTTT.

The CDR3 region is CASSLGAGGVYNEQFF. DNA for the CDR3: TGTGCCAGCAGTTTAGGGGCGGGGGGCGTCTACAATGAGCAGTTCTTC. The J gene is TRBJ2-1, the V gene TRBV12-3 or TRBV12-4, with TRBD2 matching over 8 bases. The CDR3 is 16 residues long. V shed 1 base and J 3 bases; nucleotides not matched to a gene: 5.

CDR3 residues: CASSESSTRTDTQYF. Written as DNA, the CDR3 is TGCGCCAGCAGTGAGTCGTCCACGAGGACAGATACGCAGTATTTT. V gene TRBV10-1 combines with J gene TRBJ2-3, with D hard to call. Germline assignment: CDR1 WNHNN and CDR2 SYGVQD (reference sequence). This CDR3 has 15 residues. V was clipped by 0 bases and J by 3 bases, with 10 bases between them.

The chain is built from TRBV9 and TRBJ2-1, with TRBD2 matching over 7 bases. Germline loops: CDR1 SGDLS, CDR2 YYNGEE. The CDR3 totals 15 residues. V lost 3 bases to trimming and J lost 5 bases; unmatched junction nucleotides: 8. CDR3 region: CASSASGRADNEQFF. DNA of the CDR3: TGTGCCAGCAGCGCCTCGGGGAGGGCCGACAATGAGCAGTTCTTC.

The table lists this clonotype with a few counts. The V call is TRBV12-3 or TRBV12-4, the J call TRBJ2-2, with 9 bases matching TRBD2. This CDR3 has 16 amino acids. Trimming at V came to 0 bases and at J to 7 bases, leaving 6 bases not matched to a gene. CDR3 sequence (DNA): TGTGCCAGCAGTTTAGCCCCGGGACTAGCTGTCGGGGAGCTGTTTTTT. Translation: CASSLAPGLAVGELFF.

This chain uses TRBV11-2 with TRBJ2-3; D call uncertain. V gave up 0 bases and J gave up 6 bases, with 10 bases separating them. This CDR3 is built from 14 residues. Germline lookup yields CDR1 SGHAT and CDR2 FQNNGV. The CDR3 sequence is CASSLEAPGDTQYF. For the CDR3, the DNA is TGTGCCAGCAGCTTAGAAGCCCCCGGGGATACGCAGTATTTT.

This clonotype was recorded a few times. The chain joins TRBV12-3 or TRBV12-4 to TRBJ2-7; D gene unclear. The CDR3 consists of 16 residues. V was pared by 6 bases and J by 2 bases, with 20 bases between. The CDR3 protein is CASRQNTGRAAYEQYF. In DNA form, the CDR3 reads TGTGCCAGCAGACAGAACACCGGTCGGGCCGCCTACGAGCAGTACTTC.

This clonotype has just a few counts. This chain connects TRBV11-2 to TRBJ2-7, with TRBD1 matching over 9 bases. The V gene end was trimmed by 5 bases and the J gene end by 5 bases; junction bases not matched to a gene: 10. In germline, CDR1 is SGHAT, CDR2 FQNNGV. CDR3 length: 15 residues. The CDR3 DNA is TGTGCCAGCAGCAAAGGGACAGGGATTAACGACGAGCAGTACTTC. Translated, it gives CASSKGTGINDEQYF.

The chain couples TRBV7-6 to TRBJ2-2, with TRBD1 matching 9 bases. Losses at the gene ends were 1 base for V and 7 bases for J; bases not matched to a gene: 7. This CDR3 contains 16 residues. Germline values: CDR1 SGHVS, CDR2 FNYEAQ. The CDR3 sequence is CASSLVGTGPIGELFF. CDR3 nucleotides: TGTGCCAGCAGCTTAGTAGGGACAGGGCCGATCGGGGAGCTGTTTTTT.

This chain connects TRBV20-1 to TRBJ2-1, with D maybe TRBD1 (5 bases). V lost 3 bases, J lost 7 bases, and 16 bases lay in between. Germline V gene sequence: CDR1 DFQATT, CDR2 SNEGSKA (reference sequence). The length of the CDR3 is 14 residues. The CDR3 nucleotides read TGCAGTGCTAGCTACAGGCCCCTGGGGAATGAGCAGTTCTTC. Amino acid sequence: CSASYRPLGNEQFF.

This clonotype has a handful of counts. The V call is TRBV5-5, the J call TRBJ2-2; 11 nucleotides agree with TRBD1. V shed 1 base, J shed 4 bases, and the junction held 9 bases outside the gene matches. Germline V CDR1 and CDR2: SGHKS, YYEKEE (reference sequence). The CDR3 covers 18 residues. The CDR3 loop reads CASSLFRWTGGPTGELFF. The CDR3 nucleotides are TGTGCCAGCAGCTTGTTCCGGTGGACAGGGGGCCCCACCGGGGAGCTGTTTTTT.

This sequence joins TRBV30 and TRBJ2-7; D is undetermined. V gave up 1 base and J gave up 2 bases, with 6 bases separating them. Germline V gene lookup returns CDR1 GTSNPN and CDR2 SVGIG (reference sequence). The CDR3 is made up of 12 amino acids. CDR3 nucleotide sequence: TGTGCCTGGAGTGGTATTCCCTACGAGCAGTACTTC. It encodes CAWSGIPYEQYF.

The chain carries TRBV6-1 and TRBJ2-7; D possibly corresponds to TRBD2 (6 bases). Germline lookup yields CDR1 MNHNS and CDR2 SASEGT. The CDR3 length is 14 residues. V was pared by 5 bases and J by 4 bases, with 15 bases between. The CDR3 sequence is CASSSGPAGYEQYF. DNA of the CDR3: TGTGCCAGCAGTAGCGGTCCGGCGGGGTACGAGCAGTACTTC.

This clonotype has ten or more counts. This rearrangement joins TRBV28 to TRBJ2-7, with D possibly being TRBD1 (5 bases). The CDR3 has 13 residues. The V end lost 3 bases, the J end lost 2 bases, and 8 bases lay between the germline ends. Looked up from germline, CDR1 is MDHEN and CDR2 is SYDVKM. The DNA for the CDR3 is TGTGCCAGCAGTTTGACAGAAGCCTACGAGCAGTACTTC. It translates to CASSLTEAYEQYF.

The table lists this clonotype with a few counts. The chain combines TRBV6-1 with TRBJ2-7, with 10 bases aligning to TRBD2. The CDR3 is 16 residues long. Germline CDR1 is MNHNS and CDR2 is SASEGT. Trimming took 6 bases from V and 0 from J; bases not matched to a gene: 8. The chain's CDR3 is CASSSRIAGGSYEQYF. In DNA, the CDR3 is TGTGCCAGCAGCTCCCGAATAGCGGGGGGCTCCTACGAGCAGTACTTC.

This chain uses TRBV9 with TRBJ2-7; 8 bases are a match to TRBD1. This CDR3 spans 15 amino acids. V gave up 4 bases and J gave up 1 base; unmatched junction bases: 7. Germline V lookup: CDR1 SGDLS, CDR2 YYNGEE. This chain's CDR3 is CASSIGQGLSYEQYF. In nucleotides, the CDR3 is TGTGCCAGCAGCATCGGACAGGGTTTGTCCTACGAGCAGTACTTC.

Remarks on this clonotype: A read error may produce the germline difference seen at one junction end. The CDR3 spells CASSEPGTTPRDF. Here the CDR3 DNA reads TGTGCCAGCAGTGAACCCGGGACTACACCACGCGATTTT. The V and J genes are TRBV2 and TRBJ2-3, with TRBD2 matching 7 bases. The CDR3 has 13 residues. Looked up from germline, CDR1 is SNHLY and CDR2 is FYNNEI.

The chain couples TRBV7-9 to TRBJ2-1; TRBD2 aligns across 8 bases. V lost 7 bases and J lost 6; bases outside the gene matches: 5. This CDR3 has 13 amino acids. The germline CDR1 and CDR2 sequences are SEHNR and FQNEAQ (reference sequence). In DNA, the CDR3 is TGTGCCAGCAACGGGGGGGCCGTCAATGAGCAGTTCTTC. It translates to CASNGGAVNEQFF. Full variable domain (rest looked up from reference TRBV7-9 and TRBJ2-1): DTGVSQNPRHKITKRGQNVTFRCDPISEHNRLYWYRQTLGQGPEFLTYFQNEAQLEKSRLLSDRFSAERPKGSFSTLEIQRTEQGDSAMYLCASNGGAVNEQFFGPGTRLTVL.

In its sample, this clonotype was seen a few times. This chain uses TRBV13 with TRBJ2-3; 8 bases align to TRBD1. Germline values: CDR1 PRHDT, CDR2 FYEKMQ (reference sequence). The V gene end was trimmed by 3 bases and the J gene end by 5 bases; junction bases not matched to a gene: 7. This CDR3 is built from 15 residues. The CDR3 sequence is CASSFSGGWGDTQYF. CDR3 nucleotide sequence: TGTGCCAGCAGCTTTTCAGGGGGCTGGGGAGATACGCAGTATTTT.

This clonotype was counted only a few times. The V call is TRBV7-9, the J call TRBJ2-1; D might be TRBD1 or TRBD2, each matching 5 bases. The CDR3 runs 14 residues. Trimming left V 5 bases short and J 5 bases short, with 13 bases between. The germline CDR1 and CDR2 sequences are SEHNR and FQNEAQ (reference sequence). DNA of the CDR3: TGTGCCAGCAGCGGCGAGGGGCGCGACAATGAGCAGTTCTTC. It yields the protein CASSGEGRDNEQFF.

This clonotype was detected only a few times. The chain combines TRBV7-8 with TRBJ2-2, with 11 bases that match TRBD2. Germline V gene data show CDR1 as SGHVS and CDR2 as FQNEAQ. The CDR3 spans 17 residues. The V segment lost 0 bases and the J segment 5 bases; nucleotides outside the gene matches: 5. This CDR3 reads CASSLADSGGETGELFF. The CDR3 DNA reads as TGTGCCAGCAGCTTAGCGGATAGCGGGGGGGAGACCGGGGAGCTGTTTTTT.

This clonotype has only a few counts. The V and J genes are TRBV12-3 or TRBV12-4 and TRBJ1-2; D remains ambiguous. V was pared by 3 bases and J by 8 bases, with 16 bases between. The CDR3 runs 14 residues. CDR3 in DNA: TGTGCCAGCAGTTTGGGCAGCACCACTTGGGGCTACACCTTC. It is translated as CASSLGSTTWGYTF.

This clonotype was observed at least ten times. The rearrangement joins TRBV12-3 or TRBV12-4 to TRBJ2-7; D unclear. The CDR3 has 11 residues. V lost 3 bases and J lost 5, with 5 bases in between. CDR3 DNA: TGTGCCAGCAGTTTGAACCACGAGCAGTACTTC. Amino acids: CASSLNHEQYF.

The J gene is TRBJ2-7, the V gene TRBV5-1, with 8 bases matching TRBD1. Germline V gene sequence: CDR1 SGHRS, CDR2 YFSETQ. The CDR3 sequence is 15 residues long. With 0 bases clipped from V and 6 bases from J, the junction kept 8 bases outside the gene matches. CDR3 in amino acids: CASSLVATGDSEQYF. In nucleotides, the CDR3 is TGCGCCAGCAGCTTGGTTGCGACAGGGGATAGCGAGCAGTACTTC.

This clonotype turned up a few times. The chain links TRBV2 to TRBJ1-6; D is unresolved. The CDR3 is 12 residues long. Deletions cut 4 bases from V and 6 bases from J, with 4 bases between. CDR1 is SNHLY and CDR2 is FYNNEI in the germline V gene. The CDR3 is CASSVGNSPLHF. CDR3 sequence (DNA): TGTGCCAGCAGTGTTGGTAATTCACCCCTCCACTTT.

The chain couples TRBV11-3 to TRBJ2-5, with TRBD2 as a possible D gene (6 bases). The CDR3 has 13 amino acids. Germline-derived CDR1 and CDR2 are SGHNT and YENEEA. V dropped 4 bases and J dropped 5 bases, with 11 bases sitting between them. DNA of the CDR3: TGTGCCAGCAGCTCAGGGACTGCGGAGACCCAGTACTTC. It translates to CASSSGTAETQYF.